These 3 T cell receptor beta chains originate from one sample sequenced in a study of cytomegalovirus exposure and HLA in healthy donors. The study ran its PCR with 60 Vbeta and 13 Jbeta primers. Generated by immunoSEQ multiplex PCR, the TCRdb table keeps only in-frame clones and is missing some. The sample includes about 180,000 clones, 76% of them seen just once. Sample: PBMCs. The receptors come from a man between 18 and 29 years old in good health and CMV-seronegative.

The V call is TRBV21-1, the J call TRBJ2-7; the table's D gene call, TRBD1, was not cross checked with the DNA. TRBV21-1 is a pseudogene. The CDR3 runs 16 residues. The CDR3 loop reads CASRGTGGEFSYEQYF. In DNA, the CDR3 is TGTGCCAGCAGAGGGACAGGGGGCGAATTCTCCTACGAGCAGTACTTC.

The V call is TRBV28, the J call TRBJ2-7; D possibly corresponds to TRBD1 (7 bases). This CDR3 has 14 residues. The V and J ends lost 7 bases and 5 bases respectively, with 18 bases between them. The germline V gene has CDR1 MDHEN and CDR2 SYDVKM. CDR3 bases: TGTGCCAGCACCTTCCAGGGGGGAGTCCACGAGCAGTACTTC. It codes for CASTFQGGVHEQYF.

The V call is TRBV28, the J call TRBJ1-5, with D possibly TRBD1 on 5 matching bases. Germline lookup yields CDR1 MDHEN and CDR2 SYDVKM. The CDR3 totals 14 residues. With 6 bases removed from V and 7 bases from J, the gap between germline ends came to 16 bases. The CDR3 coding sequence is TGTGCCAGCAGCACCGCGGGGTCAGGGCAGCCCCAGCATTTT. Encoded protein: CASSTAGSGQPQHF.